Below, 30 T cell receptor beta chains from the same sample are listed, as sequenced in a study of shared clonotypes between healthy human individuals. Clones were sequenced by immunoSEQ multiplex PCR, and TCRdb holds only the in-frame ones, with some missing. Among about 2 million clones listed, roughly 96% were seen once. Material: naive CD4+ T cells sorted from blood. The subset was: CD45RA+ positively selected. The receptors come from a man aged 18 to 30 in good health.

The chain joins TRBV29-1 to TRBJ1-3; D uncertain. With 2 bases removed from V and 4 bases from J, the gap between germline ends came to 6 bases. There are 12 residues in the CDR3. Germline V lookup: CDR1 SQVTM, CDR2 ANQGSEA. CDR3 coding DNA: TGCAGCGTTGAATCGACAGGAAACACCATATATTTT. Translation gives CSVESTGNTIYF.

The gene calls are TRBV11-2 and TRBJ2-5; the D gene is possibly TRBD2 (5 bases). The CDR3 contains 12 residues. Trimming removed 5 bases at V and 5 bases at J, with 9 bases between. CDR1 and CDR2 from the germline V gene are SGHAT and FQNNGV. CDR3 amino acids: CASSQERETQYF. CDR3 DNA: TGTGCCAGCAGCCAGGAGCGGGAGACCCAGTACTTC.

The chain is built from TRBV5-1 and TRBJ2-7, with D possibly being TRBD1 (5 bases). Germline V gene lookup returns CDR1 SGHRS and CDR2 YFSETQ. Between the trimmed V and J ends, which lost 0 bases and 0 bases, there was a span of 13 bases. The CDR3 is 16 amino acids. CDR3 in DNA: TGCGCCAGCAGCTTGGGCCTACAGGTGAGCTCCTACGAGCAGTACTTC. It yields the protein CASSLGLQVSSYEQYF.

The rearrangement joins TRBV5-5 to TRBJ2-7, with D unresolved. The germline V gene has CDR1 SGHKS and CDR2 YYEKEE (reference sequence). Trimming took off 4 bases at V and 3 bases at J, with 11 bases between the two ends. The CDR3 length is 13 residues. DNA for the CDR3: TGTGCCAGCAGCCGACAAGGCGACTACGAGCAGTACTTC. This translates into CASSRQGDYEQYF. The whole variable domain, filled in from reference TRBV5-5 and TRBJ2-7, reads DAGVTQSPTHLIKTRGQQVTLRCSPISGHKSVSWYQQVLGQGPQFIFQYYEKEERGRGNFPDRFSARQFPNYSSELNVNALLLGDSALYLCASSRQGDYEQYFGPGTRLTVT.

V usage is TRBV29-1 and J usage is TRBJ2-6; tentatively, D is TRBD1 (6 bases). This CDR3 comprises 14 residues. Trimming removed 5 bases from V and 0 bases from J, with 8 bases in between. In germline, CDR1 is SQVTM, CDR2 ANQGSEA. The CDR3 region has the DNA TGCAGCGTTAGACAGGTCTCTGGGGCCAACGTCCTGACTTTC. This encodes CSVRQVSGANVLTF.

This sequence joins TRBV7-9 and TRBJ1-2; 10 nucleotides line up with TRBD1. The J segment lost 6 bases and the V segment lost 3 bases, leaving 1 base of the junction unmatched. This CDR3 is 13 amino acids long. CDR1 SEHNR and CDR2 FQNEAQ come from the germline V gene (reference sequence). CDR3 in amino acids: CASSLTGGNGYTF. Here the CDR3 DNA reads TGTGCCAGCAGCTTGACAGGGGGCAATGGCTACACCTTC.

The chain is built from TRBV9 and TRBJ2-3, with D perhaps matching TRBD2 (6 bases). CDR1 and CDR2 (germline): SGDLS, YYNGEE. CDR3 length: 14 residues. Trimming cost V 5 bases and J 5 bases, with 15 bases left between them. CDR3 sequence (DNA): TGTGCCAGCAGTTTCCCCGGGAGAGTAGATACGCAGTATTTT. Translated: CASSFPGRVDTQYF.

The V and J genes are TRBV5-1 and TRBJ2-1; 8 nucleotides match TRBD1. Trimming cost V 1 base and J 8 bases; bases outside gene matches: 11. The CDR3 loop spans 16 amino acids. Germline V gives CDR1 SGHRS, CDR2 YFSETQ. The CDR3 loop is CASSLQGQGAGDEQFF. CDR3 coding DNA: TGCGCCAGCAGCTTGCAAGGGCAGGGGGCAGGAGATGAGCAGTTCTTC.

The V call is TRBV13, the J call TRBJ2-4; tentative D call: TRBD2 (6 bases). The CDR3 is made up of 13 amino acids. Trimming pared 1 base from V and 9 bases from J, leaving 10 bases between. CDR1 is PRHDT, CDR2 FYEKMQ, per germline (reference sequence). In DNA, the CDR3 is TGTGCCAGCAGCTTAGAGGAGGGGTCCATTCAGTACTTC. Amino acids: CASSLEEGSIQYF.

CDR3 region: CASSLSVRSGKGYTF. CDR3 in DNA: TGTGCCAGCAGTCTAAGCGTCAGGTCCGGGAAAGGCTACACCTTC. V and J are TRBV28 and TRBJ1-2, with no clear D. Germline CDR1 and CDR2: MDHEN and SYDVKM. The CDR3 sequence is 15 residues long. The germline V and J ends were trimmed by 5 bases and 8 bases, with 21 bases remaining between them.

This clone was recorded only once. The chain recombines TRBV20-1 with TRBJ2-1; D remains unclear. The CDR3 contains 11 residues. Trimming shortened V by 4 bases and J by 9 bases, and 10 bases separated the two germline ends. CDR1 is DFQATT and CDR2 is SNEGSKA in the germline V gene (reference sequence). The chain's CDR3 is CSATAAPEQFF. As DNA, the CDR3 is TGCAGTGCTACCGCCGCCCCTGAGCAGTTCTTC.

Details on this clone: Other DNA sequences from this sample encode an identical CDR3 as well. The rearrangement joins TRBV5-1 to TRBJ2-6, with unresolved D. The V gene lost 2 bases and the J gene lost 4 bases, with 1 base spanning the gap. CDR1 and CDR2 (germline): SGHRS, YFSETQ. CDR3 size: 12 residues. The CDR3 is CASSFGANVLTF. DNA for the CDR3: TGCGCCAGCAGCTTCGGGGCCAACGTCCTGACTTTC.

Notes on this clone: The sample holds other DNA sequences that translate to the same CDR3. This chain uses TRBV5-1 with TRBJ2-7; 9 bases match TRBD1. Germline CDR1 reads SGHRS; CDR2 reads YFSETQ. The V segment lost 4 bases and the J segment 3 bases; nucleotides outside the gene matches: 2. CDR3 length equals 13 residues. The CDR3 spells CASSGGQGYEQYF. The CDR3 DNA reads TGCGCCAGCAGCGGGGGACAGGGCTACGAGCAGTACTTC.

The rearrangement joins TRBV10-1 to TRBJ2-7; D is possibly TRBD2 (5 bases). The CDR3 length is 11 residues. Germline loops: CDR1 WNHNN, CDR2 SYGVQD (reference sequence). Trimming removed 8 bases from V and 0 bases from J, with 5 bases in between. Written as DNA, the CDR3 is TGCGCCAGCGGGAGCTCCTACGAGCAGTACTTC. Encoded protein: CASGSSYEQYF.

The gene calls are TRBV29-1 and TRBJ1-2; unclear D gene. Germline lookup yields CDR1 SQVTM and CDR2 ANQGSEA. This CDR3 comprises 12 residues. Trimming stripped 2 bases from V and 8 bases from J, with 12 bases between. This CDR3 reads CSVEFRLLGYTF. The CDR3 coding sequence is TGCAGCGTTGAATTCCGGCTGCTAGGCTACACCTTC.

V is TRBV19 and J is TRBJ1-2; D is unclear. From germline, CDR1 is LNHDA and CDR2 SQIVND (reference sequence). The CDR3 runs to 10 residues. Trimming stripped 6 bases from V and 6 bases from J, with 5 bases between. The DNA of the CDR3 is TGTGCCAGTAGCGGGAATGGCTACACCTTC. This codes for CASSGNGYTF.

The rearrangement uses TRBV7-9 and TRBJ2-7; unclear D gene. The CDR3 extends over 12 amino acids. Looked up from germline, CDR1 is SEHNR and CDR2 is FQNEAQ (reference sequence). V shed 2 bases and J shed 4 bases, with 6 bases lying between them. Written as DNA, the CDR3 is TGTGCCAGCAGCTTACAGTTATACGAGCAGTACTTC. This sequence encodes CASSLQLYEQYF.

V is TRBV11-2 and J is TRBJ2-5, with 8 nucleotides matching TRBD1. Trimming cost V 1 base and J 5 bases; bases outside gene matches: 15. This CDR3 has 18 amino acids. Germline loops: CDR1 SGHAT, CDR2 FQNNGV. CDR3 nucleotide sequence: TGTGCCAGCAGCTTAGTGCGCGGACAGGGCGGGCTAAGGGAGACCCAGTACTTC. This gives the protein CASSLVRGQGGLRETQYF.

The CDR3 DNA reads TGTGCCATCAGTGACGGGACAGGTGCTAACTATGGCTACACCTTC. Encoded protein: CAISDGTGANYGYTF. This chain connects TRBV10-3 to TRBJ1-2; 8 bases fit TRBD1. The CDR3 covers 15 residues. Germline CDR1 ENHRY, CDR2 SYGVKD. Germline trimming cut 3 bases from V and 0 bases from J; bases unmatched to any gene: 3.

The genes are TRBV28 and TRBJ1-1; D not resolved. The CDR3 covers 12 residues. The germline gives CDR1 MDHEN, CDR2 SYDVKM. Trimming pared 2 bases from V and 11 bases from J, leaving 12 bases between. The DNA for the CDR3 is TGTGCCAGCAGTTTAGGCTTCGGAAGGGCTTTCTTT. Translating gives CASSLGFGRAFF.

A single count supports this clone. The chain uses TRBV7-3 and TRBJ1-1; D gene uncertain. The CDR3 consists of 14 residues. Germline V gene lookup returns CDR1 SGHTA and CDR2 FQGTGA. Trimming shortened V by 4 bases and J by 1 base, and 10 bases separated the two germline ends. The CDR3 coding sequence is TGTGCCAGCAGCTCGTCCCACGGGAACACTGAAGCTTTCTTT. Protein: CASSSSHGNTEAFF.

The chain uses TRBV10-3 and TRBJ1-1; a possible D gene is TRBD1 (5 bases). The CDR3 sequence is 13 residues long. V gave up 2 bases and J gave up 6 bases, with 10 bases separating them. Germline lookup yields CDR1 ENHRY and CDR2 SYGVKD. The CDR3 DNA follows: TGTGCCATCAGTGAGGGGGGATCCTCTGAAGCTTTCTTT. The encoded protein is CAISEGGSSEAFF.

This clone has a single count. This specimen includes other DNA sequences encoding the same CDR3. The V gene is TRBV5-4, the J gene TRBJ2-6, with D possibly matching TRBD1 (6 bases). CDR1 and CDR2 from the germline V gene are SGHNT and YYREEE (reference sequence). The V and J ends lost 0 bases and 4 bases respectively, with 14 bases between them. The CDR3 contains 17 residues. The CDR3 nucleotides are TGTGCCAGCAGCTTGGGGGGGCAGGGGCGAGGGGCCAACGTCCTGACTTTC. This encodes CASSLGGQGRGANVLTF.

The chain recombines TRBV6-5 with TRBJ2-3; 7 positions agree with TRBD1. Germline assignment: CDR1 MNHEY and CDR2 SVGAGI. V trimming: 6 bases; J trimming: 3 bases; junction bases outside the gene matches: 9. CDR3 size: 15 residues. In DNA form, the CDR3 reads TGTGCCAGCAGGCCGACAGGGTGGAGTACAGATACGCAGTATTTT. This translates into CASRPTGWSTDTQYF.

This clone was seen once. V is TRBV5-1 and J is TRBJ2-5, with unresolved D. This CDR3 has 14 residues. The V gene's germline CDR1 is SGHRS and CDR2 YFSETQ. Trimming cost V 3 bases and J 5 bases, with 14 bases left between them. CDR3 region: CASSSGSGSETQYF. CDR3 DNA: TGCGCCAGCAGCTCCGGAAGTGGGTCGGAGACCCAGTACTTC.

Note on this clone: This may come from a read error, since a much larger clone is one base off. V gene TRBV29-1 combines with J gene TRBJ1-2, with a weak D call TRBD1 (6 bases). The CDR3 sequence is 13 residues long. Per germline, CDR1 SQVTM and CDR2 ANQGSEA. V was trimmed by 4 bases and J by 0 bases, leaving 9 bases between them. The DNA of the CDR3 is TGCAGCGTTGCCCGGGGGCCTAACTATGGCTACACCTTC. Encoded protein: CSVARGPNYGYTF.

The chain employs TRBV29-1 and TRBJ2-4; D may be TRBD2 (6 bases). Trimming stripped 4 bases from V and 6 bases from J, with 13 bases between. CDR3 size: 13 residues. Looked up from germline, CDR1 is SQVTM and CDR2 is ANQGSEA. The DNA for the CDR3 is TGCAGCGTTGCCGTAATCGGGGGAAACATTCAGTACTTC. Protein: CSVAVIGGNIQYF.

V and J are TRBV18 and TRBJ1-2; the match to TRBD1 covers 9 bases. The junction had 4 bases not matched to a gene; V was cut back by 3 bases and J by 8 bases. CDR1 KGHSH and CDR2 LQKENI come from the germline V gene. CDR3 size: 13 residues. DNA of the CDR3: TGTGCCAGCTCACCCGGGACAGGGAAGGGCTACACCTTC. Translated: CASSPGTGKGYTF. The full variable domain, rest sourced from reference TRBV18 and TRBJ1-2, is NAGVMQNPRHLVRRRGQEARLRCSPMKGHSHVYWYRQLPEEGLKFMVYLQKENIIDESGMPKERFSAEFPKEGPSILRIQQVVRGDSAAYFCASSPGTGKGYTFGSGTRLTVV.

Worth noting for this clone: At one end, the junction sequence differs from germline, possibly due to a read error. V and J are TRBV7-8 and TRBJ2-7; 8 bases map to TRBD2. CDR1 and CDR2 (germline): SGHVS, FQNEAQ. This CDR3 is 13 amino acids long. CDR3 nucleotides: TGTGCCAGCAGCTGGGACCCGACTAGCGCCGAGAACTTC. As protein: CASSWDPTSAENF.

The rearrangement links TRBV9 to TRBJ1-1; D not certain. V was clipped by 0 bases and J by 3 bases, with 12 bases between them. Germline V gene sequence: CDR1 SGDLS, CDR2 YYNGEE. This CDR3 spans 15 amino acids. The CDR3 sequence: CASSVVLKGHTEAFF. DNA of the CDR3: TGTGCCAGCAGCGTAGTATTAAAGGGCCACACTGAAGCTTTCTTT.